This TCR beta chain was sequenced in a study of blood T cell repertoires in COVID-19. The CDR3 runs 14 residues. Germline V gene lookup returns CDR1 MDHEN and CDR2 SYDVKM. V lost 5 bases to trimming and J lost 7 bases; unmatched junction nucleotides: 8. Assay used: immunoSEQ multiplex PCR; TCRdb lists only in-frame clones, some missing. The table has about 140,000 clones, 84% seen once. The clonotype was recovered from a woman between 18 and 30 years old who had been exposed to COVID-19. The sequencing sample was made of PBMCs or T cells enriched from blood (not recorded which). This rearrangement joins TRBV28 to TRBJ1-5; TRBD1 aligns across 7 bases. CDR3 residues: CASSPGGTQQPQHF. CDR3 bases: TGTGCCAGCAGTCCAGGGGGAACTCAACAGCCCCAGCATTTT.